These 10 T cell receptor beta chains were sequenced from one sample in a study of graft-versus-host responses after intestinal transplantation. TCRdb's copy holds only in-frame clones and misses some; the assay was immunoSEQ multiplex PCR. This sample has more than 50,000 clones, with around nine tenths found just once. Source: PBMCs, taken almost 120 days after intestinal transplantation. The receptors come from a human patient who received an intestinal transplant, so some T cells may come from the graft donor.

This clone was seen only once. The chain employs TRBV5-1 and TRBJ2-7, with D perhaps matching TRBD1 or TRBD2 (5 bases each). V was trimmed by 3 bases and J by 4 bases, leaving 23 bases between them. CDR1 is SGHRS and CDR2 is YFSETQ in the germline V gene. The CDR3 runs to 17 residues. In DNA, the CDR3 is TGCGCCAGCAGCTCCCGAGGTCGGGACCTCGAACCGTACGAGCAGTACTTC. Its translation is CASSSRGRDLEPYEQYF.

The rearrangement uses TRBV5-6 and TRBJ1-6; D possibly corresponds to TRBD1 (6 bases). The CDR3 totals 17 residues. Germline CDR1 is SGHDT and CDR2 is YYEEEE. V was pared by 4 bases and J by 0 bases, with 14 bases between. CDR3 loop: CASSHRVTLSYNSPLHF. The DNA for the CDR3 is TGTGCCAGCAGCCACAGGGTTACCCTCTCCTATAATTCACCCCTCCACTTT.

V is TRBV5-8 and J is TRBJ1-2, with D maybe TRBD1 (5 bases). V gave up 2 bases and J gave up 7 bases, with 12 bases separating them. The CDR3 extends over 13 amino acids. CDR1 and CDR2 (germline): SGHTS, YDEGEE. CDR3 sequence: CASSLGAGVGYTF. The CDR3 bases are TGTGCCAGCAGCTTAGGCGCGGGGGTTGGCTACACCTTC.

This clone was detected only a few times. The chain uses TRBV2 and TRBJ2-7, with TRBD1 identical over 7 bases. V shed 6 bases, J shed 3 bases, and the junction held 8 bases outside the gene matches. This CDR3 has 14 amino acids. Per germline, CDR1 SNHLY and CDR2 FYNNEI. CDR3 sequence: CASRGTEYYYEQYF. DNA for the CDR3: TGTGCCAGCAGGGGGACAGAGTATTACTACGAGCAGTACTTC.

The V gene is TRBV10-3, the J gene TRBJ1-4, with unresolved D. Germline V gene lookup returns CDR1 ENHRY and CDR2 SYGVKD. CDR3 length: 14 amino acids. V gave up 3 bases and J gave up 8 bases, with 13 bases separating them. The CDR3, as DNA: TGTGCCATCAGTGATTCGACGGGAGGAGAAAAACTGTTTTTT. Its translation: CAISDSTGGEKLFF.

V is TRBV6-1 and J is TRBJ2-7; 10 positions match TRBD1. Trimming cost V 2 bases and J 8 bases; bases outside gene matches: 9. This CDR3 has 15 residues. The germline V gene encodes CDR1 MNHNS and CDR2 SASEGT. CDR3 in amino acids: CASSELGQGWYKQYF. CDR3 nucleotide sequence: TGTGCCAGCAGTGAATTGGGACAGGGGTGGTATAAGCAGTACTTC.

The CDR3: CASRPPGQEINQPQHF. CDR3 nucleotide sequence: TGTGCCAGCAGACCTCCGGGACAGGAGATCAATCAGCCCCAGCATTTT. The chain is built from TRBV28 and TRBJ1-5, with 8 bases lining up with TRBD1. CDR1 and CDR2 from the germline V gene are MDHEN and SYDVKM. V was clipped by 6 bases and J by 3 bases; unmatched bases: 10. The CDR3 contains 16 residues. Full variable domain (missing parts from reference TRBV28 and TRBJ1-5): DVKVTQSSRYLVKRTGEKVFLECVQDMDHENMFWYRQDPGLGLRLIYFSYDVKMKEKGDIPEGYSVSREKKERFSLILESASTNQTSMYLCASRPPGQEINQPQHFGDGTRLSIL.

CDR3 bases: TGTGCCAGTAGTATTGCCCCGCCGGGCCCCTACGAGCAGTACTTC. Protein: CASSIAPPGPYEQYF. V usage is TRBV19 and J usage is TRBJ2-7, with D unclear. Germline V gene lookup returns CDR1 LNHDA and CDR2 SQIVND (reference sequence). Trimming removed 3 bases from V and 2 bases from J, with 14 bases in between. This CDR3 is 15 amino acids long. Full variable domain (remainder filled in from reference TRBV19 and TRBJ2-7): DGGITQSPKYLFRKEGQNVTLSCEQNLNHDAMYWYRQDPGQGLRLIYYSQIVNDFQKGDIAEGYSVSREKKESFPLTVTSAQKNPTAFYLCASSIAPPGPYEQYFGPGTRLTVT.

This chain joins TRBV2 and TRBJ1-2; TRBD1 might be the D (6 bases). The CDR3 runs to 13 residues. V was pared by 4 bases and J by 2 bases, with 8 bases between. Germline V gives CDR1 SNHLY, CDR2 FYNNEI. CDR3 sequence: CASSGQENYGYTF. As DNA, the CDR3 is TGTGCCAGCAGTGGACAGGAAAACTATGGCTACACCTTC.

The chain carries TRBV13 and TRBJ1-2; D uncertain. V was pared by 3 bases and J by 8 bases, with 7 bases between. The CDR3 spans 11 residues. Germline V lookup: CDR1 PRHDT, CDR2 FYEKMQ (reference sequence). The CDR3 region has the DNA TGTGCCAGCAGCTTTACCAGGGGCTACACCTTC. It encodes CASSFTRGYTF.